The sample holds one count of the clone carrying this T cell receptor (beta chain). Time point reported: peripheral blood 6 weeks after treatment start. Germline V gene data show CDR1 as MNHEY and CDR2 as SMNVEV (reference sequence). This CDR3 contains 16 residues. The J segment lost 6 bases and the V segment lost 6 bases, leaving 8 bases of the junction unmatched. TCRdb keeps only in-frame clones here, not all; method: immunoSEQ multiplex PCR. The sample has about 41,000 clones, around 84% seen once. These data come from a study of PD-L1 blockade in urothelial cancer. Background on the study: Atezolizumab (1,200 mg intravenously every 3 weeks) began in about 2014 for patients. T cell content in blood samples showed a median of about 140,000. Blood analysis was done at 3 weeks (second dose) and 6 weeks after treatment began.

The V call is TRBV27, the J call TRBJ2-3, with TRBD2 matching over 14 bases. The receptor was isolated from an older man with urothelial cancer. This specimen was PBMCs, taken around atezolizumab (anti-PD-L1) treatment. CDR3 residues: CASSLGTSGSSDTQYF. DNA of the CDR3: TGTGCCAGCAGCCTTGGGACTAGCGGGAGTAGCGATACGCAGTATTTT.